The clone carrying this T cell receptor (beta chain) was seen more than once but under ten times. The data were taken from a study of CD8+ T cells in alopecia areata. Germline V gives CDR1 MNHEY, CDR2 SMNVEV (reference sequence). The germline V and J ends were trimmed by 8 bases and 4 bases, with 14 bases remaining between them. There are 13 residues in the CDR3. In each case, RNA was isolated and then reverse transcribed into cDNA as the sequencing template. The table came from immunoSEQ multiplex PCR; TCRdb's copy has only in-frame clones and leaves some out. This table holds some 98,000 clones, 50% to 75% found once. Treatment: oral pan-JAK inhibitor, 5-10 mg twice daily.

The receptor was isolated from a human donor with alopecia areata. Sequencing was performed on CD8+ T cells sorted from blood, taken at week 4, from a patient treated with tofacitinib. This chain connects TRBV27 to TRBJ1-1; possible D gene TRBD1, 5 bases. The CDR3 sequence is CASGPGRLTEAFF. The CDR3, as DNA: TGTGCCAGCGGCCCAGGGAGGCTCACTGAAGCTTTCTTT.